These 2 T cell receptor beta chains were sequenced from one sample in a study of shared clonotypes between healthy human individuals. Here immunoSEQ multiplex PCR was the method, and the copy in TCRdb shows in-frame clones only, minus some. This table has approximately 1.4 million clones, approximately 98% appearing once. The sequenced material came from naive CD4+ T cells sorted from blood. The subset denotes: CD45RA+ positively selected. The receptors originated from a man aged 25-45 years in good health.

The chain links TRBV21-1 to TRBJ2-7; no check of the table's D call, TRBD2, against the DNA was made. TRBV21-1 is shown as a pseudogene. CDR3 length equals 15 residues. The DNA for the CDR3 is TGTGCCAGCAGCAATGTAACCCACTTTACCTACGAGCAGTACTTC. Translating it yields CASSNVTHFTYEQYF.

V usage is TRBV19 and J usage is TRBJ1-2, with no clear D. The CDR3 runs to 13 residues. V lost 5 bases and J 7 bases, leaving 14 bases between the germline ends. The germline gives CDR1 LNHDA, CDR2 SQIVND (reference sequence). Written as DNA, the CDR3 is TGTGCCAGTAGTCAAACTGGGTGGGTTGGCTACACCTTC. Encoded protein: CASSQTGWVGYTF. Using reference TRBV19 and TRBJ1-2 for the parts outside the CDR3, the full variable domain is DGGITQSPKYLFRKEGQNVTLSCEQNLNHDAMYWYRQDPGQGLRLIYYSQIVNDFQKGDIAEGYSVSREKKESFPLTVTSAQKNPTAFYLCASSQTGWVGYTFGSGTRLTVV.